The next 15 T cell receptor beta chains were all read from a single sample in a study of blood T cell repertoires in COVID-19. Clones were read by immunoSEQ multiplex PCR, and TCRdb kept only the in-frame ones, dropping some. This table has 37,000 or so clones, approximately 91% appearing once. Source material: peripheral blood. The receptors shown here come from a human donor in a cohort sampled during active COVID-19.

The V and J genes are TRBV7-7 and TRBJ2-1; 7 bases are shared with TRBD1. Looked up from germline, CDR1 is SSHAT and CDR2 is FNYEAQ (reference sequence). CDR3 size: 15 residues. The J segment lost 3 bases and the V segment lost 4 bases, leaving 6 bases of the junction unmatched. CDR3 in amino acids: CASSSRTGDYNEQFF. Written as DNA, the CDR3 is TGTGCCAGCAGCTCACGGACAGGCGACTACAATGAGCAGTTCTTC.

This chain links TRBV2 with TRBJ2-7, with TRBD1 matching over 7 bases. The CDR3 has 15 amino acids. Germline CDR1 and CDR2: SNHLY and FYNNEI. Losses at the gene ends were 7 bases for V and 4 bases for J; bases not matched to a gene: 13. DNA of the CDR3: TGTGCCAGCATTACCAGCAGACAGGGACGTTACGAGCAGTACTTC. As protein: CASITSRQGRYEQYF. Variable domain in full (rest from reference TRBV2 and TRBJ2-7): EPEVTQTPSHQVTQMGQEVILRCVPISNHLYFYWYRQILGQKVEFLVSFYNNEISEKSEIFDDQFSVERPDGSNFTLKIRSTKLEDSAMYFCASITSRQGRYEQYFGPGTRLTVT.

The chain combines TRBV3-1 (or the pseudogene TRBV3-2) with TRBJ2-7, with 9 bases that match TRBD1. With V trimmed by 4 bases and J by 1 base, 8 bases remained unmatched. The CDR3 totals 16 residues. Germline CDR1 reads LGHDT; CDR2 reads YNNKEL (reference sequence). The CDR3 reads CASSRNSGTGSYEQYF. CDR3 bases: TGTGCCAGCAGCCGAAATTCCGGGACAGGGTCCTACGAGCAGTACTTC.

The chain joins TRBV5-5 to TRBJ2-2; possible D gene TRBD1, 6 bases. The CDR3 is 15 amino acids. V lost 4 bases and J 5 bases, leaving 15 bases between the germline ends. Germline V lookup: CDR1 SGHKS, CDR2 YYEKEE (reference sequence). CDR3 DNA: TGTGCCAGCAGCCCCTCGGGCAGGGGTACCGGGGAGCTGTTTTTT. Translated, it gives CASSPSGRGTGELFF.

The DNA of the CDR3 is TGTGCCAGTAGTCCGTCACGGGGAAGCAATCAGCCCCAGCATTTT. It is translated as CASSPSRGSNQPQHF. The V gene is TRBV19, the J gene TRBJ1-5; D ambiguous. The CDR3 length is 15 residues. The V gene's germline CDR1 is LNHDA and CDR2 SQIVND (reference sequence). V was clipped by 5 bases and J by 1 base, with 12 bases between them.

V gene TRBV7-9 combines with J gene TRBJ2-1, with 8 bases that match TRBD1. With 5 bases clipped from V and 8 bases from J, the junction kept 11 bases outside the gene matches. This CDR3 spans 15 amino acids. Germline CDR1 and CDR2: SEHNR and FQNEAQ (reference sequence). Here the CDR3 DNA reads TGTGCCAGCAGCCGTTTGGGACAGGTTTATTATGAGCAGTTCTTC. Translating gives CASSRLGQVYYEQFF. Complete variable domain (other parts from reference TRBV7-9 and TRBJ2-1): DTGVSQNPRHKITKRGQNVTFRCDPISEHNRLYWYRQTLGQGPEFLTYFQNEAQLEKSRLLSDRFSAERPKGSFSTLEIQRTEQGDSAMYLCASSRLGQVYYEQFFGPGTRLTVL.

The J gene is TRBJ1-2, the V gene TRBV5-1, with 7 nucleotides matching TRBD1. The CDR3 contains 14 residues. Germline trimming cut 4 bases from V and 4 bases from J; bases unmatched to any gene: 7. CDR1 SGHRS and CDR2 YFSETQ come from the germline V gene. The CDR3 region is CASSPGTGVYGYTF. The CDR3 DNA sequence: TGCGCCAGCAGCCCCGGAACAGGGGTCTATGGCTACACCTTC.

The CDR3 DNA reads TGTGCCAGCAGTTTGGCGGGGCCTGGGCTCTCCTACAATGAGCAGTTCTTC. Protein product: CASSLAGPGLSYNEQFF. The rearrangement uses TRBV2 and TRBJ2-1; tentatively, D is TRBD2 (6 bases). Germline CDR1 is SNHLY and CDR2 is FYNNEI. The CDR3 extends over 17 amino acids. V was cut by 5 bases and J by 0 bases, with 17 bases left in between.

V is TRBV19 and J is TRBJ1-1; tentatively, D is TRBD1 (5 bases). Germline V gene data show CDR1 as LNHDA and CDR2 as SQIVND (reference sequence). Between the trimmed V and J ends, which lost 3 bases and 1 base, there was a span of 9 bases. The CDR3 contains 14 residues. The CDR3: CASSIQGANTEAFF. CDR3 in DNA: TGTGCCAGTAGTATCCAGGGTGCGAACACTGAAGCTTTCTTT.

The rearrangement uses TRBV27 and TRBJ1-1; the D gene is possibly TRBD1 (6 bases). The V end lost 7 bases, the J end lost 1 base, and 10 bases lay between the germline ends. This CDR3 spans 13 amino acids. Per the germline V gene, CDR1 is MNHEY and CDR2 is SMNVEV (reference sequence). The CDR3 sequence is CASNRGWNTEAFF. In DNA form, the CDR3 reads TGTGCCAGCAATAGGGGGTGGAACACTGAAGCTTTCTTT.

CDR3 protein: CASSEARRANYEQYF. The DNA for the CDR3 is TGTGCCAGCAGTGAAGCGCGGAGGGCAAACTACGAGCAGTACTTC. J is TRBJ2-7 and V is TRBV6-1, with D perhaps matching TRBD2 (6 bases). The CDR3 consists of 15 residues. From germline, CDR1 is MNHNS and CDR2 SASEGT. The V end lost 0 bases, the J end lost 3 bases, and 12 bases lay between the germline ends.

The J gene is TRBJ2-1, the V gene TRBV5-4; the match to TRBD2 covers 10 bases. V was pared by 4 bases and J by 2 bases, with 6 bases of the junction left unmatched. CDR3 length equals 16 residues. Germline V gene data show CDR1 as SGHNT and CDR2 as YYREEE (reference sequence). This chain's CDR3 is CASSLGGLATYNEQFF. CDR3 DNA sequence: TGTGCCAGCAGCCTGGGGGGACTAGCGACCTACAATGAGCAGTTCTTC.

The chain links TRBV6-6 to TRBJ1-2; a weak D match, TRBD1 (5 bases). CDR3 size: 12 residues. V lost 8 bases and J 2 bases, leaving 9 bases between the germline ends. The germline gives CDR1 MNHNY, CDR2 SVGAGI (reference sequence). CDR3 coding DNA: TGTGCCAGCGAGGAGGGGAACTATGGCTACACCTTC. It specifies CASEEGNYGYTF.

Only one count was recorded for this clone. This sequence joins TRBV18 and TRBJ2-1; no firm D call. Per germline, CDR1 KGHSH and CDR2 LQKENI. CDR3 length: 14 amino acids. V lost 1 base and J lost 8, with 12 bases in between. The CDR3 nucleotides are TGTGCCAGCTCACCACAGCAAACAAGCGATGAGCAGTTCTTC. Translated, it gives CASSPQQTSDEQFF.

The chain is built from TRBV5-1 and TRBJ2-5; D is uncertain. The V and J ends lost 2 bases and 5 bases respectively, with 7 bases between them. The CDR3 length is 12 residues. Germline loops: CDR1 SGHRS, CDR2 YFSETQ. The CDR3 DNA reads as TGCGCCAGCAGCTTTAGCTCGGAGACCCAGTACTTC. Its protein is CASSFSSETQYF.